This entry features one T cell receptor beta chain sequence. What it recognizes is unknown. J gave up 5 bases and V 3 bases, and 13 bases lay outside the gene matches. In germline, CDR1 is SGHKS, CDR2 YYEKEE (reference sequence). The CDR3 totals 17 residues. Via MiXCR, TCRdb re-called the RT-PCR reads, giving one row per CDR3 protein. This sample yields 860,000 or so distinct CDR3 sequences, of which over 20% are seen a single time; about 9.4% belongs to the top ten. This entry belongs to a study of response to subunit inactivated influenza vaccine. General observations from the study: The authors suggested that every seasonal influenza vaccination recruits few new T cells.

The V and J genes are TRBV5-5 and TRBJ2-5; TRBD2 matches 10 bases. The TCR originated in a man aged 45-65 years who received an inactivated influenza vaccine. The source material was PBMCs from blood, sampled roughly 5 days after vaccination. The chain's CDR3 is CASSSFPAGGPRETQYF. Written as DNA, the CDR3 is TGTGCCAGCAGCTCATTCCCAGCGGGAGGGCCTAGGGAGACCCAGTACTTC.